Below are 28 T cell receptor beta chains sequenced from a single sample in a study of OX40 agonist ivuxolimab in advanced cancers. Library construction relied on the immunoSEQ multiplex PCR assay. In its TCRdb copy, this immuneACCESS table keeps in-frame sequences only and misses some clones. Where compared with another copy, unresolved V genes explain less than half of these, and the others have no known cause. The sample yields fewer than 55,000 clones; approximately 80% were counted once. The biggest ten clones account for roughly 6.5% of the sample. This material consisted of CD4+ or CD8+ T cells sorted from blood, taken in a trial of the OX40 agonist ivuxolimab. These receptors were taken from an adult with an advanced solid tumor such as melanoma, head and neck, liver or kidney cancer.

This chain connects TRBV27 to TRBJ2-6; D is unresolved. Trimming removed 4 bases from V and 1 base from J, with 11 bases in between. The CDR3 extends over 16 amino acids. Germline loops: CDR1 MNHEY, CDR2 SMNVEV (reference sequence). The CDR3 nucleotides are TGTGCCAGCAGTTCTATCCAGGTGTCTGGGGCCAACGTCCTGACTTTC. It translates to CASSSIQVSGANVLTF.

This sequence joins TRBV7-6 and TRBJ2-7; D is ambiguous. The CDR3 sequence is 12 residues long. Germline-derived CDR1 and CDR2 are SGHVS and FNYEAQ. V lost 5 bases and J 4 bases, leaving 9 bases between the germline ends. CDR3 in DNA: TGTGCCAGCAGCGCCGGGTCGTACGAGCAGTACTTC. Protein product: CASSAGSYEQYF.

This clone appeared once. The V and J genes are TRBV19 and TRBJ2-1; D is possibly TRBD1 or TRBD2 (6 bases each). Trimming removed 3 bases from V and 2 bases from J, with 11 bases in between. In germline, CDR1 is LNHDA, CDR2 SQIVND (reference sequence). The CDR3 is made up of 15 amino acids. CDR3 loop: CASSMGGTTYNEQFF. For the CDR3, the DNA is TGTGCCAGTAGTATGGGCGGGACAACCTACAATGAGCAGTTCTTC.

J is TRBJ2-1 and V is TRBV6-5, with unresolved D. Germline loops: CDR1 MNHEY, CDR2 SVGAGI. The CDR3 length is 11 residues. The V end lost 7 bases, the J end lost 9 bases, and 10 bases lay between the germline ends. CDR3: CASMYGPEQFF. The DNA for the CDR3 is TGTGCCAGCATGTACGGTCCTGAGCAGTTCTTC.

This chain links TRBV2 with TRBJ2-7; D is unresolved. CDR1 SNHLY and CDR2 FYNNEI come from the germline V gene. CDR3 length: 10 amino acids. This CDR3 is CASKFHEQYF. The CDR3, as DNA: TGTGCGTCCAAATTCCACGAGCAGTACTTC.

The chain uses TRBV10-1 and TRBJ2-1, with D uncertain. The V and J ends lost 8 bases and 0 bases respectively, with 11 bases between them. The CDR3 runs 14 residues. Germline values: CDR1 WNHNN, CDR2 SYGVQD (reference sequence). The CDR3 coding sequence is TGCGCCAGCTCGGCGGCGAGCTCCTACAATGAGCAGTTCTTC. It specifies CASSAASSYNEQFF.

The chain couples TRBV27 to TRBJ2-5; TRBD2 might be the D (5 bases). The CDR3 consists of 13 residues. Looked up from germline, CDR1 is MNHEY and CDR2 is SMNVEV (reference sequence). Trimming pared 6 bases from V and 5 bases from J, leaving 13 bases between. The CDR3: CASRPGSVETQYF. As DNA, the CDR3 is TGTGCCAGCAGGCCGGGATCAGTGGAGACCCAGTACTTC.

V and J are TRBV27 and TRBJ2-2; 12 bases align to TRBD1. V trimming: 6 bases; J trimming: 4 bases; junction bases outside the gene matches: 6. CDR3 length: 16 residues. The V gene's germline CDR1 is MNHEY and CDR2 SMNVEV (reference sequence). The CDR3 coding sequence is TGTGCCAGCAGACCGGGACAGGGGGCTGGCACCGGGGAGCTGTTTTTT. It translates to CASRPGQGAGTGELFF.

The chain combines TRBV7-8 with TRBJ2-7; maybe TRBD1 (6 bases). CDR1 is SGHVS, CDR2 FQNEAQ, per germline. V was clipped by 5 bases and J by 0 bases, with 14 bases between them. The CDR3 is made up of 15 amino acids. CDR3 DNA sequence: TGTGCCAGCAGCCCTGAGGGGGTCCCCTCCTACGAGCAGTACTTC. It yields the protein CASSPEGVPSYEQYF.

The V and J genes are TRBV4-1 and TRBJ2-1; 14 bases align to TRBD2. The V gene's germline CDR1 is MGHRA and CDR2 YSYEKL. There are 17 residues in the CDR3. J was trimmed by 8 bases and V by 0 bases; bases with no gene match: 6. CDR3 bases: TGCGCCAGCAGCCAAGATAGGGGGACTAGCGGGGGCCATGAGCAGTTCTTC. The encoded protein is CASSQDRGTSGGHEQFF.

The chain joins TRBV5-1 to TRBJ2-3; 10 nucleotides align to TRBD2. Germline lookup yields CDR1 SGHRS and CDR2 YFSETQ. V was clipped by 3 bases and J by 0 bases; unmatched bases: 13. This CDR3 region has 19 residues. The DNA for the CDR3 is TGCGCCAGCAGCTCCACCGGGACTAGCGCATTCTCTAGCACAGATACGCAGTATTTT. It codes for CASSSTGTSAFSSTDTQYF.

This clone was seen more than once but under ten times. The chain joins TRBV30 to TRBJ2-2; no clear D. The CDR3 has 10 amino acids. Germline values: CDR1 GTSNPN, CDR2 SVGIG (reference sequence). The chain's CDR3 is CAWEQGELFF. CDR3 sequence (DNA): TGTGCATGGGAACAGGGGGAGCTGTTTTTT.

This clone was counted a single time. The V and J genes are TRBV7-9 and TRBJ2-7; D not certain. Trimming stripped 5 bases from V and 7 bases from J, with 15 bases between. This CDR3 spans 13 amino acids. Germline loops: CDR1 SEHNR, CDR2 FQNEAQ (reference sequence). CDR3 DNA sequence: TGTGCCAGCAGCCCCCCGTATACGTCGGAGCAGTACGTC. This gives the protein CASSPPYTSEQYV.

This chain joins TRBV7-9 and TRBJ2-1; D is unresolved. V lost 0 bases to trimming and J lost 7 bases, with 4 bases between them. The CDR3 spans 12 residues. Germline loops: CDR1 SEHNR, CDR2 FQNEAQ (reference sequence). DNA for the CDR3: TGTGCCAGCAGCTTAGCGTTAAATGAGCAGTTCTTC. Residues: CASSLALNEQFF.

In its sample, this clone was seen once. V gene TRBV11-2 combines with J gene TRBJ2-7; TRBD1 matches at 9 bases. The V segment lost 5 bases and the J segment 4 bases; nucleotides outside the gene matches: 9. The CDR3 is 15 amino acids. The germline CDR1 and CDR2 sequences are SGHAT and FQNNGV. CDR3 protein: CASSPSGTGLYEQYF. For the CDR3, the DNA is TGTGCCAGCAGCCCCTCCGGGACAGGGTTATACGAGCAGTACTTC.

The V call is TRBV4-3, the J call TRBJ1-5, with D maybe TRBD1 (6 bases). The V end lost 1 base, the J end lost 1 base, and 8 bases lay between the germline ends. CDR1 and CDR2 from the germline V gene are LGHNA and YSLEER. The CDR3 covers 15 residues. CDR3 bases: TGCGCCAGCAGCCAAGTCGGGGGCAGCAATCAGCCCCAGCATTTT. Protein: CASSQVGGSNQPQHF.

The chain couples TRBV19 to TRBJ1-1; D unclear. Trimming cost V 0 bases and J 1 base, with 12 bases left between them. This CDR3 region has 16 residues. CDR1 and CDR2 (germline): LNHDA, SQIVND (reference sequence). Here the CDR3 reads CASSIDREGENTEAFF. CDR3 bases: TGTGCCAGTAGTATAGATCGGGAGGGTGAGAACACTGAAGCTTTCTTT. Full variable domain (outside the CDR3, taken from reference TRBV19 and TRBJ1-1): DGGITQSPKYLFRKEGQNVTLSCEQNLNHDAMYWYRQDPGQGLRLIYYSQIVNDFQKGDIAEGYSVSREKKESFPLTVTSAQKNPTAFYLCASSIDREGENTEAFFGQGTRLTVV.

This clone was detected only a few times. V usage is TRBV28 and J usage is TRBJ2-7; TRBD1 aligns across 11 bases. Losses at the gene ends were 1 base for V and 6 bases for J; bases not matched to a gene: 8. The CDR3 runs to 16 residues. Germline CDR1 and CDR2: MDHEN and SYDVKM. CDR3 region: CASSLSGQGEFGEQYV. CDR3 nucleotide sequence: TGTGCCAGCAGTTTATCGGGACAGGGGGAGTTCGGCGAGCAGTACGTC.

This sequence joins TRBV29-1 and TRBJ1-2; D uncertain. The CDR3 spans 13 residues. CDR1 is SQVTM and CDR2 is ANQGSEA in the germline V gene. Trimming stripped 1 base from V and 4 bases from J, with 10 bases between. The CDR3 DNA reads as TGCAGCGTTGAAGTGGGTACATCCTATGGCTACACCTTC. Translated, it gives CSVEVGTSYGYTF.

This clone has a single count. The CDR3 DNA sequence: TGTGCCAGCAGCTTGGGTGGCTACGAGCAGTACGTC. Protein: CASSLGGYEQYV. The rearrangement joins TRBV5-4 to TRBJ2-7; D uncertain. The CDR3 extends over 12 amino acids. The germline gives CDR1 SGHNT, CDR2 YYREEE (reference sequence). With 0 bases removed from V and 3 bases from J, the gap between germline ends came to 4 bases.

The J gene is TRBJ1-4, the V gene TRBV15; 10 nucleotides line up with TRBD1. The germline V gene has CDR1 LNHNV and CDR2 YYDKDF (reference sequence). J was trimmed by 8 bases and V by 0 bases; bases with no gene match: 6. The CDR3 covers 16 residues. DNA of the CDR3: TGTGCCACCAGCAGAGATCGTGGGACAGGGGACGAAAAACTGTTTTTT. Translation: CATSRDRGTGDEKLFF.

This clone was detected a few times. The V call is TRBV7-9, the J call TRBJ1-4, with D unclear. Germline loops: CDR1 SEHNR, CDR2 FQNEAQ (reference sequence). The CDR3 length is 15 residues. V was trimmed by 1 base and J by 2 bases, leaving 8 bases between them. The CDR3 protein is CASSLGTGTNEKLFF. CDR3 DNA: TGTGCCAGCAGCTTAGGGACTGGGACTAATGAAAAACTGTTTTTT.

This chain uses TRBV28 with TRBJ2-7; D not resolved. Germline-derived CDR1 and CDR2 are MDHEN and SYDVKM. V dropped 2 bases and J dropped 4 bases, with 6 bases sitting between them. This CDR3 has 12 amino acids. The CDR3 loop is CASSLTAYEQYF. The DNA of the CDR3 is TGTGCCAGCAGTTTAACGGCTTACGAGCAGTACTTC. Drawing the rest from reference TRBV28 and TRBJ2-7, the complete variable domain is DVKVTQSSRYLVKRTGEKVFLECVQDMDHENMFWYRQDPGLGLRLIYFSYDVKMKEKGDIPEGYSVSREKKERFSLILESASTNQTSMYLCASSLTAYEQYFGPGTRLTVT.

This chain links TRBV10-1 with TRBJ2-5; D remains ambiguous. The CDR3 loop spans 13 amino acids. V shed 3 bases and J shed 1 base, with 6 bases lying between them. The germline V gene encodes CDR1 WNHNN and CDR2 SYGVQD (reference sequence). CDR3 region: CASSDQSQETQYF. The CDR3 nucleotides read TGCGCCAGCAGTGACCAGAGCCAAGAGACCCAGTACTTC.

CDR3 in amino acids: CASSEVAGEFGNTIYF. For the CDR3, the DNA is TGTGCCAGCAGTGAAGTGGCGGGGGAATTTGGAAACACCATATATTTT. J is TRBJ1-3 and V is TRBV2, with TRBD1 as a possible D gene (5 bases). CDR3 length equals 16 residues. V was clipped by 1 base and J by 3 bases, with 13 bases between them. The germline CDR1 and CDR2 sequences are SNHLY and FYNNEI.

V is TRBV7-9 and J is TRBJ1-1; no clear D gene. Trimming pared 3 bases from V and 6 bases from J, leaving 14 bases between. CDR1 SEHNR and CDR2 FQNEAQ come from the germline V gene (reference sequence). The CDR3 runs 14 residues. This CDR3 reads CASSLSDGWAEAFF. Written as DNA, the CDR3 is TGTGCCAGCAGCTTGTCGGACGGGTGGGCTGAAGCTTTCTTT.

The chain joins TRBV7-9 to TRBJ2-1; 11 nucleotides agree with TRBD2. Germline CDR1 is SEHNR and CDR2 is FQNEAQ (reference sequence). The CDR3 loop spans 17 amino acids. V dropped 4 bases and J dropped 5; count of bases not matched to a gene: 10. The CDR3 loop is CASSSLAGGPWDNEQFF. CDR3 nucleotide sequence: TGTGCCAGCAGCTCCCTAGCGGGGGGCCCCTGGGACAATGAGCAGTTCTTC.

The chain couples TRBV9 to TRBJ1-1, with D tentatively TRBD1 (5 bases). CDR1 is SGDLS and CDR2 is YYNGEE in the germline V gene. The V end was cut by 0 bases, the J end by 8 bases, with 17 bases between. The CDR3 spans 15 residues. For the CDR3, the DNA is TGTGCCAGCAGCGTAGCTAAAGTTTTTTCAGGGGAAGCTTTCTTT. It encodes CASSVAKVFSGEAFF.